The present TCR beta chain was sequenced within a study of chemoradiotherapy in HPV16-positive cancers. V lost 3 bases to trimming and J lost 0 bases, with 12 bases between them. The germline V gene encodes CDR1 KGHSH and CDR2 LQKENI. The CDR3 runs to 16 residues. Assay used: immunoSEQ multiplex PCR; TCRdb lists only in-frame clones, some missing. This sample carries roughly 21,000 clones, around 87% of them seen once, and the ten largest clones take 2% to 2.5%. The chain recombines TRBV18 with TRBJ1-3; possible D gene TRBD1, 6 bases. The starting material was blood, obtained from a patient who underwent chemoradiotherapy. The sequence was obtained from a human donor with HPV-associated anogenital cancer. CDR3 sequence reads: CASSPQQGTSGNTIYF. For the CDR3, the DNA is TGTGCCAGCTCACCCCAACAGGGTACCTCTGGAAACACCATATATTTT. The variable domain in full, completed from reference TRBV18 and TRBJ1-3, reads NAGVMQNPRHLVRRRGQEARLRCSPMKGHSHVYWYRQLPEEGLKFMVYLQKENIIDESGMPKERFSAEFPKEGPSILRIQQVVRGDSAAYFCASSPQQGTSGNTIYFGEGSWLTVV.